Sequencing of this T cell receptor (beta chain) was carried out in a study of blood T cell repertoires in COVID-19. For the study at large: Specimens from acute and convalescent COVID-19 originated in the United States, Italy and Spain. In each case, the material was cDNA or gDNA derived from T cells, B-cell-depleted T cells, or PBMCs.

In the original processing: Cell counts per sample came from amplifying reference gene primers. Generated by immunoSEQ multiplex PCR, the TCRdb table keeps only in-frame clones and is missing some. Clone size and V and J calls were adopted from that table, with D and trimming inferred from the DNA. The data contain roughly 79,000 clones, around 80% of them singletons. V dropped 6 bases and J dropped 1; count of bases not matched to a gene: 4. CDR1 and CDR2 (germline): MNHEY, SVGAGI. This CDR3 has 15 amino acids. The sample comprised peripheral blood. The V and J genes are TRBV6-5 and TRBJ2-5, with 11 bases that match TRBD2. This TCR was sampled from a man between 60 and 75 years old with active or convalescent COVID-19. The CDR3 protein is CASRPGTSGQETQYF. The CDR3 nucleotides are TGTGCCAGCAGACCCGGGACTAGCGGCCAAGAGACCCAGTACTTC.